This record looks at one TCR beta chain sequence and its context. Trimming shortened V by 5 bases and J by 0 bases, and 3 bases separated the two germline ends. The germline V gene has CDR1 WNHNN and CDR2 SYGVQD (reference sequence). The CDR3 runs 12 residues. In the authors' methods: The authors estimated nucleated cell counts from reference gene primer amplification. Clones were read by immunoSEQ multiplex PCR, and TCRdb kept only the in-frame ones, dropping some. V and J calls and clone size come straight from that table; D and trimming were deduced from the DNA. The repertoire consists of approximately 280,000 clones, with about nine tenths occurring once and the leading ten covering 1.5% to 2%. These data are taken from a study of blood T cell repertoires in COVID-19. As for the study in general: Both acute and convalescent COVID-19 samples were obtained from the United States, Italy and Spain.

Material for sequencing was PBMCs or T cells enriched from blood (not recorded which). This clonotype originated in a woman in her sixties who had recovered from COVID-19. V is TRBV10-1 and J is TRBJ2-3; D not certain. CDR3 in DNA: TGCGCCAGCAGTACTAGCACAGATACGCAGTATTTT. It codes for CASSTSTDTQYF.